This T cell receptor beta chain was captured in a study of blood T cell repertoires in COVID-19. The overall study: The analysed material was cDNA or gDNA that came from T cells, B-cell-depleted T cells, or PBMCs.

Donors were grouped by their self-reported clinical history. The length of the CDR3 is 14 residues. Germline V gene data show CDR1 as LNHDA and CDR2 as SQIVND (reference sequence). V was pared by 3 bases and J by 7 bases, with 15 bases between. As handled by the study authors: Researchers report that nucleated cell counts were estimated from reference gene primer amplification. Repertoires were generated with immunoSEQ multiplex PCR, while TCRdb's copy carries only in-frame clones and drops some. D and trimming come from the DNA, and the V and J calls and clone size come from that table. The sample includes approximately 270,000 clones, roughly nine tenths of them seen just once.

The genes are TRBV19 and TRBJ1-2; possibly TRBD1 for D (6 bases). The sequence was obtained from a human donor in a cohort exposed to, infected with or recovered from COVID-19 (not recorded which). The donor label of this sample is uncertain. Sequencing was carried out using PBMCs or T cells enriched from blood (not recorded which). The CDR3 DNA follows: TGTGCCAGTAGTATTTATGCGGGGGCTAGTGGCTACACCTTC. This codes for CASSIYAGASGYTF.